The clone carrying this TCR beta chain was counted between two and nine times. Its antigen is still unknown. TCRdb used MiXCR to reprocess the 5' RACE reads, holding one entry per CDR3 protein. The sample records around 60,000 distinct CDR3 sequences, roughly a tenth being singletons. The CDR3 loop spans 14 amino acids. Looked up from germline, CDR1 is SGHRS and CDR2 is YFSETQ. The V end lost 0 bases, the J end lost 1 base, and 7 bases lay between the germline ends. This entry comes from a study of early T cells in non-severe SARS-CoV-2 infection. Study-wide results and limits: Anti-spike CD8 responses were favored in VDJdb matching, and private and CD4 specificities were missed.

This clonotype was obtained from an adult who was a healthcare worker with PCR-confirmed SARS-CoV-2 infection or an uninfected control (not recorded which). The sample taken for sequencing was whole blood. The rearrangement links TRBV5-1 to TRBJ2-5; no firm D call. The CDR3 region is CASSLGPSQETQYF. The DNA for the CDR3 is TGCGCCAGCAGCTTGGGACCCTCCCAAGAGACCCAGTACTTC.